The clone carrying this T cell receptor (beta chain) appeared once. The record originates from a study of cytomegalovirus exposure and HLA in healthy donors. The study ran its PCR with 60 Vbeta and 13 Jbeta primers. Sequenced by immunoSEQ multiplex PCR; TCRdb stores in-frame clones only, minus some. This table has around 160,000 clones, around 83% appearing once. The CDR3 contains 13 residues. With 2 bases removed from V and 6 bases from J, the gap between germline ends came to 10 bases. Germline V gene sequence: CDR1 MDHEN, CDR2 SYDVKM. V and J are TRBV28 and TRBJ2-5, with a possible D match to TRBD1 (5 bases). Input material: PBMCs. The source of this sequence is a man over 45 in good health and CMV-seropositive. CDR3 amino acids: CASSLGATKTQYF. The CDR3 DNA follows: TGTGCCAGCAGTTTAGGGGCCACGAAGACCCAGTACTTC.